This T cell receptor (beta chain) was profiled in a study of T cell changes during pregnancy in multiple sclerosis. Libraries were prepared by immunoSEQ multiplex PCR; TCRdb keeps only in-frame clonotypes and omits some of them. The sample yields approximately 70,000 clones, 92% seen once. There are 17 residues in the CDR3. The V segment lost 5 bases and the J segment 1 base; nucleotides outside the gene matches: 12. Per germline, CDR1 SGHTA and CDR2 FQGTGA. The sample was peripheral blood, taken in the second trimester of pregnancy. This TCR was sampled from a female donor in good health, enrolled as a control in a pregnancy study. The gene calls are TRBV7-3 and TRBJ1-1; 8 nucleotides line up with TRBD1. CDR3 loop: CASSMDRDNIGNTEAFF. The DNA for the CDR3 is TGTGCCAGCAGCATGGACAGGGACAATATCGGGAACACTGAAGCTTTCTTT.